What follows are 17 T cell receptor beta chains derived from one specimen sequenced in a study of neurological immune-mediated disorders. MiXCR, run by TCRdb on the 5' RACE reads, gives a single entry per CDR3 protein. In the table there are under 85,000 distinct CDR3 sequences, approximately 14% of which are singletons. Sample: PBMCs. These receptors came from a woman aged 45-59 years in good health.

On this clonotype: Here the CDR3 omits its conserved ending phenylalanine or tryptophan, so a read error is the likely source. The CDR3 DNA sequence: TGCAGTGCTCAGACTAGCCGGGGGGTAGATACGCAGTATTTA. Its protein is CSAQTSRGVDTQYL. V gene TRBV20-1 combines with J gene TRBJ2-3; 7 bases align to TRBD2. There are 14 residues in the CDR3. The V and J ends lost 5 bases and 5 bases, in that order; junction bases with no gene match: 10. CDR1 DFQATT and CDR2 SNEGSKA come from the germline V gene (reference sequence).

This clonotype has a count of ten or more. J is TRBJ2-7 and V is TRBV29-1, with D tentatively TRBD2 (6 bases). CDR3 length: 12 amino acids. CDR1 is SQVTM and CDR2 is ANQGSEA in the germline V gene. Between the trimmed V and J ends, which lost 7 bases and 6 bases, there was a span of 16 bases. The CDR3 sequence is CSGGTGFGEQYF. The CDR3 DNA follows: TGCAGCGGAGGGACTGGCTTCGGCGAGCAGTACTTC.

The table lists this clonotype with a few counts. The junction and the germline gene differ at one end; a read error may be behind it. This rearrangement joins TRBV18 to TRBJ1-1; D uncertain. The CDR3 runs to 14 residues. Germline lookup yields CDR1 KGHSH and CDR2 LQKENI. The CDR3 is CASSPLAGNAEAFF. The DNA of the CDR3 is TGTGCCAGCTCACCACTGGCGGGGAACGCTGAAGCTTTCTTT. The full variable domain, rest sourced from reference TRBV18 and TRBJ1-1, is NAGVMQNPRHLVRRRGQEARLRCSPMKGHSHVYWYRQLPEEGLKFMVYLQKENIIDESGMPKERFSAEFPKEGPSILRIQQVVRGDSAAYFCASSPLAGNAEAFFGQGTRLTVV.

The table lists this clonotype with many counts. The chain is built from TRBV28 and TRBJ1-2; tentative D call: TRBD1 (5 bases). Per germline, CDR1 MDHEN and CDR2 SYDVKM. The V end was cut by 9 bases, the J end by 6 bases, with 20 bases between. The CDR3 length is 14 residues. The CDR3 protein is CASLQAGRVHGYTF. The DNA of the CDR3 is TGTGCCAGTCTACAAGCTGGCAGGGTCCATGGCTACACCTTC.

This clonotype was counted ten times or more. This sequence joins TRBV20-1 and TRBJ1-5; no clear D. Per germline, CDR1 DFQATT and CDR2 SNEGSKA (reference sequence). Trimming took 2 bases from V and 5 from J, leaving 16 bases between them. The CDR3 consists of 15 residues. CDR3 residues: CSARWGLAQDQPQHF. Written as DNA, the CDR3 is TGCAGTGCTAGATGGGGTCTAGCCCAGGATCAGCCCCAGCATTTT.

The rearrangement uses TRBV12-3 or TRBV12-4 and TRBJ2-1, with no clear D. The CDR3 consists of 11 residues. The DNA of the CDR3 is TGTGTCAACAGCCCGTGGAATGAGCAGTTCTTC. This translates into CVNSPWNEQFF.

The chain has TRBV5-1 and TRBJ2-1; the match to TRBD2 covers 15 bases. The CDR3 runs to 18 residues. Losses at the gene ends were 4 bases for V and 0 bases for J; bases not matched to a gene: 5. The germline gives CDR1 SGHRS, CDR2 YFSETQ. CDR3 sequence (DNA): TGCGCCAGCAGCCCCGGGACTAGCGGGGGGCACTCCTACAATGAGCAGTTCTTC. It yields the protein CASSPGTSGGHSYNEQFF.

The table lists this clonotype with many counts. This CDR3 is CASSPMWGQVYEQYF. CDR3 nucleotide sequence: TGTGCCAGCTCACCAATGTGGGGACAGGTCTACGAGCAGTACTTC. V and J are TRBV18 and TRBJ2-7; TRBD1 agrees at 8 bases. V trimming: 2 bases; J trimming: 3 bases; junction bases outside the gene matches: 6. The germline gives CDR1 KGHSH, CDR2 LQKENI. The CDR3 totals 15 residues.

Remarks on this clonotype: This may be a read error: a much more frequent sequence differs by one nucleotide. The V call is TRBV6-6, the J call TRBJ1-5, with 7 positions matching TRBD1. This CDR3 comprises 17 residues. In germline, CDR1 is MNHNY, CDR2 SVGAGI (reference sequence). This CDR3 is CASSTPGQRSSNHPQHF. CDR3 nucleotide sequence: TGTGCCAGCAGTACTCCGGGACAGAGATCAAGCAATCATCCCCAGCATTTT.

The J gene is TRBJ1-5, the V gene TRBV18; TRBD1 matches at 7 bases. Germline lookup yields CDR1 KGHSH and CDR2 LQKENI. This CDR3 contains 15 residues. The J segment lost 3 bases and the V segment lost 5 bases, leaving 7 bases of the junction unmatched. CDR3 sequence: CASSTGAPLNQPQHF. The CDR3 coding sequence is TGTGCCAGCTCAACAGGGGCTCCCCTCAATCAGCCCCAGCATTTT.

This clonotype occurred many times. This chain uses TRBV5-1 with TRBJ2-3; D might be TRBD1 (5 bases). V lost 2 bases, J lost 2 bases, and 9 bases lay in between. Germline V gives CDR1 SGHRS, CDR2 YFSETQ. CDR3 length: 14 residues. The CDR3 loop reads CASSLGHFTDTQYF. The CDR3 bases are TGCGCCAGCAGCTTAGGACACTTCACAGATACGCAGTATTTT.

This clonotype was counted ten times or more. The J gene is TRBJ2-5, the V gene TRBV27; a weak D match, TRBD1 (5 bases). The ends were cut back, 3 bases at V and 7 bases at J, with 9 bases in the middle. Germline V gives CDR1 MNHEY, CDR2 SMNVEV (reference sequence). The CDR3 covers 12 residues. This CDR3 is CASSFPQGTQYF. CDR3 bases: TGTGCCAGCAGTTTTCCCCAGGGGACCCAGTACTTC.

This clonotype was recorded many times. The V call is TRBV28, the J call TRBJ2-5; 10 bases are shared with TRBD2. Trimming at V came to 5 bases and at J to 6 bases, leaving 15 bases not matched to a gene. The V gene's germline CDR1 is MDHEN and CDR2 SYDVKM. The length of the CDR3 is 17 residues. Here the CDR3 reads CASSKPGTSAGRKTQYF. In DNA, the CDR3 is TGTGCCAGCAGTAAACCTGGGACTAGCGCGGGGCGGAAGACCCAGTACTTC.

The chain recombines TRBV11-2 with TRBJ2-1; no clear D. This CDR3 contains 12 residues. The ends were cut back, 6 bases at V and 4 bases at J, with 7 bases in the middle. Germline V gives CDR1 SGHAT, CDR2 FQNNGV. The CDR3 protein is CASRKTYNEQFF. The CDR3, as DNA: TGTGCCAGCAGGAAGACTTACAATGAGCAGTTCTTC.

The sample holds many counts of this clonotype. The chain couples TRBV6-6 to TRBJ2-7; D gene ambiguous. The CDR3 runs 13 residues. Germline-derived CDR1 and CDR2 are MNHNY and SVGAGI (reference sequence). V lost 7 bases, J lost 3 bases, and 13 bases lay in between. CDR3: CASKNTQYYEQYF. Here the CDR3 DNA reads TGTGCCAGCAAAAATACACAATACTACGAGCAGTACTTC.

This clonotype was counted at least ten times. The V call is TRBV3-1, the J call TRBJ2-2; the D gene could be TRBD1 or TRBD2 (5 bases each). The CDR3 is 15 residues long. V was shortened by 4 bases and J by 0 bases, with 9 bases between the two germline ends. From germline, CDR1 is LGHDT and CDR2 YNNKEL (reference sequence). CDR3 amino acids: CASSLGATNTGELFF. As DNA, the CDR3 is TGTGCCAGCAGCCTCGGGGCGACGAACACCGGGGAGCTGTTTTTT. The full variable domain, completed using reference TRBV3-1 and TRBJ2-2, is DTAVSQTPKYLVTQMGNDKSIKCEQNLGHDTMYWYKQDSKKFLKIMFSYNNKELIINETVPNRFSPKSPDKAHLNLHINSLELGDSAVYFCASSLGATNTGELFFGEGSRLTVL.

In this sample, this clonotype turned up many times. The rearrangement joins TRBV6-5 to TRBJ1-2, with D perhaps matching TRBD1 (5 bases). The V gene's germline CDR1 is MNHEY and CDR2 SVGAGI. The V gene lost 6 bases and the J gene lost 8 bases, with 25 bases spanning the gap. This CDR3 contains 16 residues. The CDR3 DNA is TGTGCCAGCAGCGCCCTGCGGCGGGGGACTAGTAGGGGCTACACCTTC. Residues: CASSALRRGTSRGYTF.